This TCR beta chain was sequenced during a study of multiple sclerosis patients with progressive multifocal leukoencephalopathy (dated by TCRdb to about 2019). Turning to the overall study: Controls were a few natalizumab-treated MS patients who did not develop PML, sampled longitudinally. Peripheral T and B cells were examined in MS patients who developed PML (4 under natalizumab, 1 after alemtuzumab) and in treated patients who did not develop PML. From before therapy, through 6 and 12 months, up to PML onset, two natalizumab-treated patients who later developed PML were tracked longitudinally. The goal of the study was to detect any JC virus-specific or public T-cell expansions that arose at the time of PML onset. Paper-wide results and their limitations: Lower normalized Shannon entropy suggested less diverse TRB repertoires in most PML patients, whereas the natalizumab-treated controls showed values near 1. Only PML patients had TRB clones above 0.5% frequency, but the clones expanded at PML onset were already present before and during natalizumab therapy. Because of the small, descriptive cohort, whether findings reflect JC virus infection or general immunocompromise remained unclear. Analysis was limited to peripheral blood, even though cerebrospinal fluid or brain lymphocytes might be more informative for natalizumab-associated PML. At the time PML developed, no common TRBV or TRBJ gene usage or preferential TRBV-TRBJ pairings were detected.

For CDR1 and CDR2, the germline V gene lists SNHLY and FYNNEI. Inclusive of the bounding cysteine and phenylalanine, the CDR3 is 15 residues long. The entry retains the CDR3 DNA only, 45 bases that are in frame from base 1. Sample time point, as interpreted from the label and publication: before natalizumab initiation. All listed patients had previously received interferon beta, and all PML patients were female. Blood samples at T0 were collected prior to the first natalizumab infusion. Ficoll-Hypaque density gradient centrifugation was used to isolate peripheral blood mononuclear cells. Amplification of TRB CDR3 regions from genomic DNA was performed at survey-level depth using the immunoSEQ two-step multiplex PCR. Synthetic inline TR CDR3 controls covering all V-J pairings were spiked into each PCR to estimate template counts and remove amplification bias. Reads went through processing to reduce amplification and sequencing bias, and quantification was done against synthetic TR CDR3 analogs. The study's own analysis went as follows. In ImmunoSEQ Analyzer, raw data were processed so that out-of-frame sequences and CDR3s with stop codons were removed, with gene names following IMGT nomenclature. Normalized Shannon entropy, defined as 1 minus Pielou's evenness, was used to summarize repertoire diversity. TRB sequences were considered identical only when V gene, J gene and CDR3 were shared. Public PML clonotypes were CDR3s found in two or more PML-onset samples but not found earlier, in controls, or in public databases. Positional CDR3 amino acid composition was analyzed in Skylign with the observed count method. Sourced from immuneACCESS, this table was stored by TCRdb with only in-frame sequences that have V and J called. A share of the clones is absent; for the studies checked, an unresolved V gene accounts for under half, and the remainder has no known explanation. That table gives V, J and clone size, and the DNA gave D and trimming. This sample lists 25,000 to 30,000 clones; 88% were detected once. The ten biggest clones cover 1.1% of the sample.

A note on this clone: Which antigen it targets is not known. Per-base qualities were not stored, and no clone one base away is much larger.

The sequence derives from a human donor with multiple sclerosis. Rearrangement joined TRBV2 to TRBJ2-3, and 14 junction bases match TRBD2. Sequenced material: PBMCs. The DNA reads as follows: TGTGCTCGGACTAGCGGGGGGACTAGCACAGATACGCAGTATTTT. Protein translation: CARTSGGTSTDTQYF.